The clone carrying this TCR beta chain appeared many times. Its specificity is not known. Germline CDR1 is SGHRS and CDR2 is YFSETQ. The J segment lost 1 base and the V segment lost 0 bases, leaving 5 bases of the junction unmatched. The CDR3 covers 17 residues. The source of the sample is a study of T cells in Graves' hyperthyroidism and ophthalmopathy. Study in general: At initial diagnosis, before any treatment had begun, peripheral blood was obtained. Study-wide points: Blood also contained most expanded thyroid clonotypes above 0.001.

Exclusion of patients followed from uncontrolled infection, other autoimmune disease, pregnancy or lactation. The study based diagnoses on clinical symptoms, serum thyroxine and TRAb, thyroid ultrasound and orbital computed tomography. RNA transcripts served as the template for amplifying TCR beta CDR3 regions. RT-PCR in the first round (using the HTBI primer set) targeted the TCR CDR3. MiXCR, run by TCRdb on the multiplex PCR reads, gives a single entry per CDR3 protein. The table includes around 340,000 distinct CDR3 sequences, around 20% detected once. This chain connects TRBV5-1 to TRBJ2-2; 8 bases align to TRBD1. The receptor's source is a woman in her 50s with Graves' hyperthyroidism. The material sequenced was blood. The CDR3 region has the DNA TGCGCCAGCAGCTTGGCCGTCGGGACAGGGAACACCGGGGAGCTGTTTTTT. Protein sequence: CASSLAVGTGNTGELFF.